A selection of T cell receptor beta chains follows, all from one sample in a study of T cells in Graves' hyperthyroidism and ophthalmopathy. From the multiplex PCR reads, TCRdb called clonotypes with MiXCR, one entry per CDR3 protein. The sample records some 510,000 distinct CDR3 sequences, less than 25% being singletons. Sequencing was done on a sample of blood. These receptors were collected from a man in his late teens or twenties with Graves' hyperthyroidism. The CDR3 runs from the conserved cysteine through the conserved F or W. Fields, in order: clone size, V gene, CDR3 length, D gene, J gene, CDR3 protein, CDR3 DNA. A D gene is named only where the DNA matches it firmly. Size values are once, few and many counts, or a class for expanded clones, and some rows have none.

clone size: many; V gene: TRBV7-9; CDR3 length: 13; D gene: .; J gene: TRBJ2-7; CDR3 protein: CASTTGWGDEQYF; CDR3 DNA: TGTGCCAGCACGACAGGTTGGGGAGACGAGCAGTACTTC
clone size: many; V gene: TRBV11-2; CDR3 length: 16; D gene: .; J gene: TRBJ1-3; CDR3 protein: CASSLVRGSTGNTIYF; CDR3 DNA: TGTGCCAGCAGCTTAGTCCGGGGGTCGACTGGAAACACCATATATTTT
clone size: many; V gene: TRBV5-1; CDR3 length: 15; D gene: TRBD1; J gene: TRBJ1-2; CDR3 protein: CASSLGTGHLYGYTF; CDR3 DNA: TGCGCCAGCAGCTTAGGGACAGGACACCTCTATGGCTACACCTTC
clone size: many; V gene: TRBV6-1; CDR3 length: 15; D gene: .; J gene: TRBJ1-3; CDR3 protein: CASSVDLAPGNTIYF; CDR3 DNA: TGTGCCAGCAGTGTGGACCTAGCCCCTGGAAACACCATATATTTT
clone size: many; V gene: TRBV27; CDR3 length: 14; D gene: TRBD1; J gene: TRBJ2-7; CDR3 protein: CASSLRTGDAEQYF; CDR3 DNA: TGTGCCAGCAGTTTAAGGACAGGGGACGCCGAGCAGTACTTC
clone size: many; V gene: TRBV28; CDR3 length: 16; D gene: TRBD1; J gene: TRBJ1-2; CDR3 protein: CASTPPGQGLNYGYTF; CDR3 DNA: TGTGCCAGCACCCCACCAGGACAGGGGCTCAACTATGGCTACACCTTC
clone size: many; V gene: TRBV7-8; CDR3 length: 17; D gene: .; J gene: TRBJ2-5; CDR3 protein: CASSLGPPRSYQETQYF; CDR3 DNA: TGTGCCAGCAGCTTAGGGCCGCCTCGATCGTACCAAGAGACCCAGTACTTC
clone size: few; V gene: TRBV30; CDR3 length: 13; D gene: .; J gene: TRBJ1-5; CDR3 protein: CAWSLSGGQPQHF; CDR3 DNA: TGTGCCTGGAGTCTGTCGGGGGGGCAGCCCCAGCATTTT
clone size: .; V gene: TRBV29-1; CDR3 length: 14; D gene: TRBD2; J gene: TRBJ2-7; CDR3 protein: CSVKLAGASYEQYF; CDR3 DNA: TGCAGCGTTAAACTAGCGGGAGCTTCCTACGAGCAGTACTTC
clone size: many; V gene: TRBV7-8; CDR3 length: 15; D gene: .; J gene: TRBJ2-5; CDR3 protein: CASSPEWENQETQYF; CDR3 DNA: TGTGCCAGCAGCCCGGAGTGGGAGAACCAAGAGACCCAGTACTTC
clone size: many; V gene: TRBV24-1; CDR3 length: 17; D gene: .; J gene: TRBJ1-2; CDR3 protein: CATSDSTSAGAYGGYTF; CDR3 DNA: TGTGCCACCAGTGATTCGACTTCGGCAGGGGCTTACGGTGGCTACACCTTC
clone size: many; V gene: TRBV28; CDR3 length: 15; D gene: TRBD2; J gene: TRBJ2-5; CDR3 protein: CASRGTSGGKETQYF; CDR3 DNA: TGTGCCAGCAGGGGGACTAGCGGGGGAAAAGAGACCCAGTACTTC
clone size: many; V gene: TRBV6-1; CDR3 length: 12; D gene: .; J gene: TRBJ1-2; CDR3 protein: CASSEPGHGYTF; CDR3 DNA: TGTGCCAGCAGTGAACCCGGGCATGGCTACACCTTC
clone size: many; V gene: TRBV6-1; CDR3 length: 14; D gene: .; J gene: TRBJ2-2; CDR3 protein: CASRNDRRTGELFF; CDR3 DNA: TGTGCCAGCAGAAACGACAGGCGGACCGGGGAGCTGTTTTTT
clone size: many; V gene: TRBV30; CDR3 length: 12; D gene: .; J gene: TRBJ1-2; CDR3 protein: CAWKSTVYGYTF; CDR3 DNA: TGTGCCTGGAAATCGACCGTCTATGGCTACACCTTC
clone size: many; V gene: TRBV6-1; CDR3 length: 14; D gene: .; J gene: TRBJ2-7; CDR3 protein: CASANPPSSYEQYF; CDR3 DNA: TGTGCCAGCGCCAACCCCCCGAGCTCCTACGAGCAGTACTTC
clone size: once; V gene: TRBV5-6; CDR3 length: 16; D gene: .; J gene: TRBJ1-3; CDR3 protein: CASSLYQAASGNTIYF; CDR3 DNA: TGTGCCAGCAGCTTGTACCAGGCAGCCTCTGGAAACACCATATATTTT
clone size: few; V gene: TRBV15; CDR3 length: 13; D gene: .; J gene: TRBJ1-1; CDR3 protein: CATGLMRNTEAFF; CDR3 DNA: TGTGCCACCGGGCTAATGAGGAACACTGAAGCTTTCTTT
clone size: many; V gene: TRBV13; CDR3 length: 16; D gene: TRBD1; J gene: TRBJ1-6; CDR3 protein: CASSSSGTGGNSPLHF; CDR3 DNA: TGTGCCAGCAGCTCCTCCGGGACAGGAGGGAATTCACCCCTCCACTTT
clone size: many; V gene: TRBV30; CDR3 length: 12; D gene: TRBD2; J gene: TRBJ2-5; CDR3 protein: CACFNGGETQYF; CDR3 DNA: TGTGCCTGCTTCAACGGGGGGGAGACCCAGTACTTC
clone size: many; V gene: TRBV12-3/TRBV12-4; CDR3 length: 12; D gene: .; J gene: TRBJ1-2; CDR3 protein: CASSSIYYGYTF; CDR3 DNA: TGTGCCAGCAGTTCCATATACTATGGCTACACCTTC
clone size: many; V gene: TRBV12-3/TRBV12-4; CDR3 length: 15; D gene: TRBD2; J gene: TRBJ2-2; CDR3 protein: CASSPAGGPAGELFF; CDR3 DNA: TGTGCCAGCAGCCCCGCGGGGGGCCCGGCCGGGGAGCTGTTTTTT
clone size: few; V gene: TRBV6-1; CDR3 length: 11; D gene: .; J gene: TRBJ2-7; CDR3 protein: CASSQVNEQYF; CDR3 DNA: TGTGCCAGCAGTCAAGTCAACGAGCAGTACTTC
clone size: .; V gene: TRBV7-8; CDR3 length: 17; D gene: .; J gene: TRBJ1-2; CDR3 protein: CASSLIQPEPGPYGYTF; CDR3 DNA: TGTGCCAGCAGCCTCATCCAACCGGAGCCAGGACCCTATGGCTACACCTTC
clone size: .; V gene: TRBV12-3/TRBV12-4; CDR3 length: 13; D gene: .; J gene: TRBJ1-2; CDR3 protein: CASSHTGSYGYAF; CDR3 DNA: TGTGCCAGCAGCCATACAGGGAGCTATGGCTACGCCTTC
clone size: many; V gene: TRBV7-9; CDR3 length: 15; D gene: .; J gene: TRBJ1-3; CDR3 protein: CASRRDGSSGNTIYF; CDR3 DNA: TGTGCCAGCCGAAGGGACGGGAGCTCTGGAAACACCATATATTTT
clone size: few; V gene: TRBV4-1; CDR3 length: 16; D gene: TRBD1; J gene: TRBJ1-1; CDR3 protein: CASSLRTGSGNTEAFF; CDR3 DNA: TGCGCCAGCAGCCTTCGGACAGGGTCCGGGAACACTGAAGCTTTCTTT
clone size: few; V gene: TRBV27; CDR3 length: 17; D gene: .; J gene: TRBJ2-2; CDR3 protein: CASSQRLRGSNTGELFF; CDR3 DNA: TGTGCCAGCAGCCAAAGACTCCGGGGATCCAACACCGGGGAGCTGTTTTTT
clone size: many; V gene: TRBV12-3/TRBV12-4; CDR3 length: 18; D gene: TRBD1; J gene: TRBJ2-4; CDR3 protein: CASSSIRDFWRTGAVQYF; CDR3 DNA: TGTGCCAGCAGTAGCATTCGTGACTTTTGGCGGACAGGGGCTGTTCAGTACTTC
clone size: many; V gene: TRBV30; CDR3 length: 14; D gene: .; J gene: TRBJ1-1; CDR3 protein: CAWFAGQGWTEAFF; CDR3 DNA: TGTGCCTGGTTTGCGGGGCAGGGATGGACTGAAGCTTTCTTT
clone size: few; V gene: TRBV10-3; CDR3 length: 17; D gene: TRBD1; J gene: TRBJ1-2; CDR3 protein: CAISESDRVMNNYGYTF; CDR3 DNA: TGTGCCATCAGTGAGTCGGACAGGGTCATGAATAACTATGGCTACACCTTC
clone size: .; V gene: TRBV6-1; CDR3 length: 15; D gene: .; J gene: TRBJ2-7; CDR3 protein: CASSELGPSAYEQYF; CDR3 DNA: TGTGCCAGCAGTGAATTGGGTCCCTCAGCCTACGAGCAGTACTTC
clone size: .; V gene: TRBV13; CDR3 length: 15; D gene: TRBD1; J gene: TRBJ1-4; CDR3 protein: CASSSGGTGYEKLFF; CDR3 DNA: TGTGCCAGCAGCTCCGGAGGGACAGGATATGAAAAACTGTTTTTT
clone size: many; V gene: TRBV19; CDR3 length: 15; D gene: .; J gene: TRBJ1-2; CDR3 protein: CASSIVSVSGYGYTF; CDR3 DNA: TGTGCCAGTAGTATAGTCAGCGTGTCTGGCTATGGCTACACCTTC
clone size: many; V gene: TRBV6-1; CDR3 length: 14; D gene: TRBD1; J gene: TRBJ1-2; CDR3 protein: CASSPTTGPYGYTF; CDR3 DNA: TGTGCCAGCAGTCCAACGACAGGGCCTTATGGCTACACCTTC
clone size: many; V gene: TRBV19; CDR3 length: 15; D gene: .; J gene: TRBJ1-5; CDR3 protein: CASSSIGVSNQPQHF; CDR3 DNA: TGTGCCAGTAGTTCGATAGGGGTTAGCAATCAGCCCCAGCATTTT
clone size: many; V gene: TRBV29-1; CDR3 length: 14; D gene: .; J gene: TRBJ1-3; CDR3 protein: CSVEWEWPRNTIYF; CDR3 DNA: TGCAGCGTTGAATGGGAATGGCCACGGAACACCATATATTTT
clone size: many; V gene: TRBV20-1; CDR3 length: 16; D gene: TRBD2; J gene: TRBJ2-5; CDR3 protein: CSARDGTSGFQETQYF; CDR3 DNA: TGCAGTGCTAGAGATGGGACTAGCGGCTTCCAAGAGACCCAGTACTTC
clone size: many; V gene: TRBV7-8; CDR3 length: 16; D gene: TRBD1; J gene: TRBJ2-2; CDR3 protein: CASSLAFRTGFGELFF; CDR3 DNA: TGTGCCAGCAGCTTAGCGTTTAGGACAGGGTTCGGGGAGCTGTTTTTT
clone size: .; V gene: TRBV2; CDR3 length: 15; D gene: TRBD1; J gene: TRBJ1-1; CDR3 protein: CASGVSFRDRSQAFF; CDR3 DNA: TGTGCCAGCGGAGTTTCTTTCCGGGACAGGTCTCAAGCTTTCTTT
clone size: .; V gene: TRBV12-3/TRBV12-4; CDR3 length: 13; D gene: .; J gene: TRBJ1-2; CDR3 protein: CASSFTSGYGYTF; CDR3 DNA: TGTGCCAGCAGTTTTACGTCTGGCTATGGCTACACCTTC
clone size: many; V gene: TRBV12-3/TRBV12-4; CDR3 length: 14; D gene: .; J gene: TRBJ1-5; CDR3 protein: CASSLTGGYQPQHF; CDR3 DNA: TGTGCCAGCAGTTTAACGGGGGGCTATCAGCCCCAGCATTTT
clone size: many; V gene: TRBV6-5; CDR3 length: 15; D gene: TRBD1; J gene: TRBJ1-2; CDR3 protein: CASSYSSYTGAGYTF; CDR3 DNA: TGTGCCAGCAGTTACTCTTCTTATACAGGGGCAGGCTACACCTTC
clone size: many; V gene: TRBV6-5; CDR3 length: 14; D gene: .; J gene: TRBJ1-5; CDR3 protein: CASSYGAGQQPQHF; CDR3 DNA: TGTGCCAGCAGTTACGGCGCGGGTCAGCAGCCCCAGCATTTT
clone size: .; V gene: TRBV7-2; CDR3 length: 12; D gene: .; J gene: TRBJ1-2; CDR3 protein: CASTGNHYGYTF; CDR3 DNA: TGTGCCAGCACCGGGAATCACTATGGCTACACCTTC
clone size: .; V gene: TRBV6-1; CDR3 length: 15; D gene: TRBD2; J gene: TRBJ2-4; CDR3 protein: CASSPRGGGINIQYF; CDR3 DNA: TGTGCCAGCAGCCCCCGGGGGGGGGGGATAAACATTCAGTACTTC
clone size: many; V gene: TRBV28; CDR3 length: 12; D gene: .; J gene: TRBJ2-7; CDR3 protein: CASSSLGPEQYF; CDR3 DNA: TGTGCCAGCAGTTCGCTAGGCCCCGAGCAGTACTTC
clone size: few; V gene: TRBV5-1; CDR3 length: 15; D gene: .; J gene: TRBJ1-2; CDR3 protein: CASSLARVPNYGYTF; CDR3 DNA: TGCGCCAGCAGCTTGGCCAGGGTTCCTAACTATGGCTACACCTTC
clone size: many; V gene: TRBV19; CDR3 length: 15; D gene: .; J gene: TRBJ1-2; CDR3 protein: CASSIGTSAVYGYTF; CDR3 DNA: TGTGCCAGTAGTATCGGGACCTCCGCAGTCTATGGCTACACCTTC
clone size: .; V gene: TRBV6-2/TRBV6-3; CDR3 length: 20; D gene: TRBD1; J gene: TRBJ2-6; CDR3 protein: CASTSRDRGVSISGANVLTF; CDR3 DNA: TGTGCCAGCACCTCTAGAGACAGGGGGGTGTCGATCTCTGGGGCCAACGTCCTGACTTTC
clone size: many; V gene: TRBV19; CDR3 length: 11; D gene: .; J gene: TRBJ1-1; CDR3 protein: CASAGGTEAFF; CDR3 DNA: TGTGCCAGCGCCGGGGGGACAGAAGCTTTCTTT
clone size: many; V gene: TRBV6-5; CDR3 length: 12; D gene: .; J gene: TRBJ1-1; CDR3 protein: CASSLTGIEAFF; CDR3 DNA: TGTGCCAGCAGTTTAACAGGGATTGAAGCTTTCTTT
clone size: many; V gene: TRBV12-5; CDR3 length: 14; D gene: .; J gene: TRBJ2-5; CDR3 protein: CASGLAGGGETQYF; CDR3 DNA: TGTGCTAGTGGTTTGGCAGGGGGGGGAGAGACCCAGTACTTC
clone size: .; V gene: TRBV25-1; CDR3 length: 17; D gene: TRBD2; J gene: TRBJ2-5; CDR3 protein: CASSELVGLADQETQYF; CDR3 DNA: TGTGCCAGCAGTGAATTAGTCGGACTAGCGGACCAAGAGACCCAGTACTTC